Listed below are T cell receptor beta chains from one sample, sequenced in a study of OX40 agonist ivuxolimab in advanced cancers. Assay: immunoSEQ multiplex PCR; the TCRdb copy retains only in-frame clones and omits some. The sample yields 37,000 or so clones, around four fifths seen once. This sample comprised CD4+ or CD8+ T cells sorted from blood, obtained in a trial of the OX40 agonist ivuxolimab. The receptor set was obtained from an adult with an advanced solid tumor such as melanoma, head and neck, liver or kidney cancer. CDR3s include the opening cysteine and the closing phenylalanine or tryptophan. D genes are given only for firm matches. Rows may omit the clone size; those that give it use once, few, many or a size class.

V gene	clone size	D gene	J gene	CDR3 DNA	CDR3 protein
TRBV7-9	-	TRBD2	TRBJ2-1	TGTGCCAGCAGCCCCCATAGCGGGAGCGGTGGCAATGAGCAGTTCTTC	CASSPHSGSGGNEQFF
TRBV19	-	TRBD1	TRBJ1-5	TGTGCCAGTAGTTCTGCGGACAGGAGATCCAATCAGCCCCAGCATTTT	CASSSADRRSNQPQHF
TRBV9	-	-	TRBJ2-5	TGTGCCAGCAGCGTAGCGGGGGTTTTAGAGACCCAGTACTTC	CASSVAGVLETQYF
TRBV11-2	once	-	TRBJ2-1	TGTGCCAGCAGCTCCTCCCGGGACAACTACAATGAGCAGTTCTTC	CASSSSRDNYNEQFF
TRBV30	-	-	TRBJ2-1	TGTGCCTGGGGGCCCTTTAGCAATGAGCAGTTCTTC	CAWGPFSNEQFF
TRBV6-6	-	-	TRBJ2-7	TGTGCCAGCAGTACAGGGAGCTCCTACGAGCAGTACTTC	CASSTGSSYEQYF
TRBV10-1	-	TRBD1	TRBJ2-7	TGCGCCAGCAGTGCACCGGGACAGATCTCCTACGAGCAGTACTTC	CASSAPGQISYEQYF
TRBV19	once	TRBD2	TRBJ2-2	TGTGCCAGTAGTAGTAGCGGGGGAACCGGGGAGCTGTTTTTT	CASSSSGGTGELFF
TRBV29-1	once	-	TRBJ2-7	TGCAGCGTTGACACAAACTACGAGCAGTACTTC	CSVDTNYEQYF
TRBV25-1	-	TRBD1	TRBJ1-4	TGTGCCAGCAGTGACCACGGGACAGGGGGAGCTGAAAAACTGTTTTTT	CASSDHGTGGAEKLFF
TRBV6-1	-	-	TRBJ2-7	TGTGCCAGCAGTGAAGGACGGGTAAGCTCCTACGAGCAGTACTTC	CASSEGRVSSYEQYF
TRBV2	-	TRBD2	TRBJ2-1	TGTGCCAGCAGTGAAAGGCGGGAGAAATACAATGAGCAGTTCTTC	CASSERREKYNEQFF
TRBV9	-	-	TRBJ2-1	TGTGCCAGCAGCGTAGGGTCTCTCCAGTCCCATGAGCAGTTCTTC	CASSVGSLQSHEQFF
TRBV6-5	once	-	TRBJ2-1	TGTGCCAGCAGGGGGACGCATCTGCAGTTCTTC	CASRGTHLQFF
TRBV5-4	-	-	TRBJ2-7	TGTGCCAGCAGCTGGACCACCTCGGGACGGCCGAAGGGGCAGTACTTC	CASSWTTSGRPKGQYF
TRBV7-9	-	TRBD1	TRBJ2-1	TGTGCCAGCAGGGGGACAGGGTCGGCTGAGCAGTTCTTC	CASRGTGSAEQFF
TRBV29-1	once	-	TRBJ1-1	TGCAGCGTTGGGGAGGGCAGAGCTTTCTTT	CSVGEGRAFF
TRBV4-1	-	-	TRBJ2-7	TGCGCCAGCAGCCAAGATATCGTACAAGAGCAGTACTTC	CASSQDIVQEQYF
TRBV7-8	-	-	TRBJ1-1	TGTGCCAGCAGCCCCGAGACAGAGTACCTTGAAGCTTTCTTT	CASSPETEYLEAFF
TRBV7-2	few	TRBD2	TRBJ2-7	TGTGCCAGCGGACTTGTAGCGGGAGGGGTATACGAGCAGTACTTC	CASGLVAGGVYEQYF